This entry features one T cell receptor beta chain sequence. The antigen it recognizes is unknown. Qualities for individual bases were not recorded, and no much larger clone is one base off. To sequence the TCRbeta CDR3 region, genomic DNA was isolated from the sorted cells. The immunoSEQ Assay was used for sequencing of TCRbeta CDR3 regions. TCRdb obtained this table from immuneACCESS and retained in-frame rearrangements with V and J assigned. These tables miss some clones; where compared with another copy, unresolved V genes account for less than half of the shortfall, and the remainder is unexplained. The sample table lists 35,000 to 40,000 clones, approximately 86% of them with a count of one. Together, the top ten hold 35% to 45% of the sample. The source of the sample is a study of OX40 agonist ivuxolimab in advanced cancers. Regarding the complete study: The costimulatory receptor OX40 (CD134) was targeted by ivuxolimab, a fully human IgG2 agonistic monoclonal antibody. Peripheral TCRbeta sequencing aimed to test whether ivuxolimab altered TCR sequence diversity and caused clonal T-cell expansion. The paper reports the monotherapy dose-escalation portion (N of about 54 patients) of the phase I ivuxolimab trial. Intravenous ivuxolimab was administered to patients every 2 weeks at six dose levels: 0.01, 0.1, 0.3, 1.5, 3 and 10 mg/kg. Three dose-escalation patients achieved partial responses, one with hepatocellular carcinoma and two with cutaneous melanoma. In the dose-escalation cohort, roughly four fifths of patients were male, and the mean age was about 55 years, with a range of about 23 to 85. Prior anti-PD-1, anti-PD-L1 or anti-CTLA-4 therapy was permitted, and approximately 40% of dose-escalation patients had received checkpoint inhibitors. Of the 50 to 55 dose-escalation patients, hepatocellular carcinoma was present in 19, melanoma in approximately 15, renal cell carcinoma in 9 and head and neck cancer in 9. Points the paper makes about the study in general: In the 0.1-3.0 mg/kg groups, partial responders had among the lowest normalized peripheral clonal expansion, particularly in CD8+ T cells. At doses from 0.1 to 3.0 mg/kg, clonal expansion was seen in both CD4+ and CD8+ blood T cells between baseline and week 6. Low levels of normalized T-cell clonal expansion were also shown by some nonresponding patients. The antigen specificity of the clonally expanded peripheral T cells was not determined. After ivuxolimab, CD8+ T cells had more expanded clones than CD4+ T cells on average.

After removal of 5 bases from V and 4 bases from J, the junction retains 5 bases not matched to a gene. As encoded in the germline V gene, CDR1 is MGHRA while CDR2 is YSYEKL. Reading from cysteine to phenylalanine, the CDR3 counts 14 amino acids. Only the CDR3 DNA stays, 42 bases, in frame from base 1. Patients with a history of autoimmune disease or receiving systemic immunosuppression were excluded from the trial. Peripheral blood for TCR sequencing was collected from all dose cohorts at baseline, on cycle 4 day 1, and on cycle 7 day 1. The samples were taken from a phase I, first-in-human, multicenter, open-label dose-escalation trial of ivuxolimab. Adults with locally advanced or metastatic melanoma, renal cell, hepatocellular, or head and neck squamous cell carcinoma were enrolled in the trial. Before TCR sequencing, CD4+ and CD8+ T cells were separately sorted from peripheral blood.

This sample comprised CD4+ or CD8+ T cells sorted from blood, obtained in a trial of the OX40 agonist ivuxolimab. The rearrangement combines TRBV4-1 with TRBJ1-2; TRBD1 aligns with 9 central bases. This receptor was identified in an adult with an advanced solid tumor such as melanoma, head and neck, liver or kidney cancer. The DNA sequence reads TGCGCCAGCAGCTCGCAACAGGGGGCCTATGGCTACACCTTC. The resulting protein is CASSSQQGAYGYTF.